Below, 31 T cell receptor beta chains from the same sample are listed, as sequenced in a study of cytomegalovirus exposure and HLA in healthy donors (dated by TCRdb to 2017 to 2019). Libraries were built with the immunoSEQ multiplex PCR assay. For the multiplex PCR, a mixture combining 60 forward primers for TCR Vbeta segments and 13 reverse primers for TCR Jbeta segments was used. TCRdb provides this immuneACCESS table in a form limited to in-frame rearrangements. Some clones are lacking; in checked studies, under half of them reflect an unresolved V gene, and why the rest are absent is not known. The table for this sample lists over 130,000 clones; about three fifths of them were counted only once. The top ten constitute around 1.8% of the sample. Source material: PBMCs. Every receptor here comes from a male donor in good health and CMV-seronegative.

This clone was found once. The chain carries TRBV29-1 and TRBJ2-3, with a possible D match to TRBD2 (5 bases). Germline loops: CDR1 SQVTM, CDR2 ANQGSEA. V dropped 7 bases and J dropped 7 bases, with 24 bases sitting between them. The CDR3 contains 15 residues. The CDR3 region is CSALTPGGASHTQYF. CDR3 coding DNA: TGCAGCGCCCTAACGCCCGGAGGAGCTTCCCATACGCAGTATTTT.

This clone showed up just once. The chain carries TRBV4-2 and TRBJ2-7, with 11 bases fitting TRBD1. J was trimmed by 1 base and V by 3 bases; bases with no gene match: 5. The CDR3 contains 16 residues. Germline V gene sequence: CDR1 LGHNA, CDR2 YNFKEQ. The CDR3 nucleotides read TGTGCCAGCAGCCAGCCCGGGACAGGGGGTTCCTACGAGCAGTACTTC. This gives the protein CASSQPGTGGSYEQYF.

This clone was seen more than once but under ten times. V is TRBV10-3 and J is TRBJ1-6; D is perhaps TRBD1 (6 bases). Germline V gives CDR1 ENHRY, CDR2 SYGVKD. V lost 6 bases and J lost 0, with 12 bases in between. CDR3 size: 16 residues. The DNA for the CDR3 is TGTGCCATCAGGGACAGCCCGAGCTCCTATAATTCACCCCTCCACTTT. This gives the protein CAIRDSPSSYNSPLHF.

The chain uses TRBV28 and TRBJ2-6, with D hard to call. CDR1 and CDR2 (germline): MDHEN, SYDVKM. The CDR3 totals 14 residues. The germline V and J ends were trimmed by 7 bases and 1 base, with 8 bases remaining between them. CDR3 residues: CASNEISGANVLTF. The CDR3 DNA reads as TGTGCCAGCAACGAGATTTCTGGGGCCAACGTCCTGACTTTC.

This sequence joins TRBV5-4 and TRBJ1-5; the match to TRBD1 covers 9 bases. CDR1 and CDR2 from the germline V gene are SGHNT and YYREEE (reference sequence). V lost 4 bases to trimming and J lost 6 bases; unmatched junction nucleotides: 8. The CDR3 is made up of 15 amino acids. As DNA, the CDR3 is TGTGCCAGCAGCCCTGACAGGGGGAAGGGTCAGCCCCAGCATTTT. Translated: CASSPDRGKGQPQHF.

This clone appeared a few times. The rearrangement uses TRBV5-1 and TRBJ1-1; D not certain. This CDR3 has 14 residues. V was shortened by 0 bases and J by 3 bases, with 9 bases between the two germline ends. Germline assignment: CDR1 SGHRS and CDR2 YFSETQ. CDR3 residues: CASSLASVDTEAFF. CDR3 nucleotides: TGCGCCAGCAGCTTGGCGTCCGTTGACACTGAAGCTTTCTTT.

V and J are TRBV18 and TRBJ2-3; 11 bases line up with TRBD2. CDR1 KGHSH and CDR2 LQKENI come from the germline V gene. The CDR3 loop spans 16 amino acids. V shed 0 bases, J shed 2 bases, and the junction held 1 base outside the gene matches. The CDR3 sequence: CASSPPLAGVTDTQYF. DNA of the CDR3: TGTGCCAGCTCACCACCACTAGCGGGGGTCACAGATACGCAGTATTTT.

The gene calls are TRBV28 and TRBJ2-3, with TRBD1 as a possible D gene (8 bases). V lost 4 bases and J 0 bases, leaving 14 bases between the germline ends. The CDR3 contains 16 residues. Germline CDR1 reads MDHEN; CDR2 reads SYDVKM. This CDR3 reads CASSWQQGGSTDTQYF. The CDR3 DNA follows: TGTGCCAGCAGTTGGCAACAGGGGGGGAGCACAGATACGCAGTATTTT.

This clone was observed a handful of times. The junction shows a germline mismatch at one end, possibly a read error. V is TRBV19 and J is TRBJ2-7; a possible D gene is TRBD1 (6 bases). The germline CDR1 and CDR2 sequences are LNHDA and SQIVND (reference sequence). The CDR3 sequence is 15 residues long. The chain's CDR3 is CASSLETGPNYEQYF. The CDR3, as DNA: TGTGCCAGTAGTCTAGAGACAGGTCCCAACTACGAGCAGTACTTC.

The chain uses TRBV9 and TRBJ2-3, with 10 positions matching TRBD2. V lost 3 bases to trimming and J lost 3 bases; unmatched junction nucleotides: 7. The CDR3 runs 16 residues. Germline CDR1 reads SGDLS; CDR2 reads YYNGEE. The CDR3 nucleotides are TGTGCCAGCAGCGCCCTTACTAGCGGGGTGACAGATACGCAGTATTTT. Its translation: CASSALTSGVTDTQYF.

This clone was counted only a few times. The rearrangement uses TRBV27 and TRBJ2-2, with 10 bases matching TRBD2. With V trimmed by 3 bases and J by 7 bases, 2 bases remained unmatched. Germline V lookup: CDR1 MNHEY, CDR2 SMNVEV (reference sequence). The length of the CDR3 is 14 residues. CDR3 sequence: CASSLGLAIGELFF. The CDR3 coding sequence is TGTGCCAGCAGTTTGGGACTAGCGATCGGGGAGCTGTTTTTT.

The chain uses TRBV9 and TRBJ2-3, with D possibly matching TRBD2 (7 bases). The CDR3 sequence is 16 residues long. Germline V lookup: CDR1 SGDLS, CDR2 YYNGEE. Trimming removed 1 base from V and 3 bases from J, with 15 bases in between. CDR3 amino acids: CASSVYGGGGTDTQYF. The CDR3 DNA sequence: TGTGCCAGCAGCGTATATGGGGGAGGGGGTACAGATACGCAGTATTTT.

This clone was seen once. The J gene is TRBJ1-2, the V gene TRBV27; 7 nucleotides line up with TRBD1. Trimming took 7 bases from V and 2 from J; bases not matched to a gene: 16. The CDR3 contains 17 residues. Germline values: CDR1 MNHEY, CDR2 SMNVEV (reference sequence). The CDR3 here is CASTTRLYRGRNYGYTF. DNA for the CDR3: TGTGCCAGCACCACGCGACTCTACAGGGGAAGGAACTATGGCTACACCTTC.

This clone was counted between two and nine times. This chain links TRBV11-3 with TRBJ2-3; 16 bases align to TRBD2. The CDR3 is 16 amino acids. After removal of 5 bases from V and 8 bases from J, the junction contained 7 bases not matched to a gene. CDR1 is SGHNT and CDR2 is YENEEA in the germline V gene. The CDR3 loop is CASSEGTSGGAGTQYF. The CDR3 DNA reads as TGTGCCAGCAGCGAAGGGACTAGCGGGGGGGCGGGTACGCAGTATTTT.

The table lists this clone with a few counts. This rearrangement joins TRBV30 to TRBJ1-2; D is undetermined. V was trimmed by 0 bases and J by 7 bases, leaving 12 bases between them. This CDR3 is 13 amino acids long. Per germline, CDR1 GTSNPN and CDR2 SVGIG (reference sequence). The CDR3 protein is CAWSVPGGPGYTF. The CDR3 coding sequence is TGTGCCTGGAGTGTACCGGGAGGGCCTGGCTACACCTTC.

This sequence joins TRBV9 and TRBJ2-7; possible D gene TRBD2, 5 bases. Germline V gives CDR1 SGDLS, CDR2 YYNGEE. CDR3 length equals 17 residues. Trimming cost V 1 base and J 3 bases, with 20 bases left between them. The CDR3 DNA is TGTGCCAGCAGCGTAAGGGCTGAGGGCGGAGCCTTCTACGAGCAGTACTTC. This encodes CASSVRAEGGAFYEQYF.

The chain recombines TRBV9 with TRBJ1-1; possibly TRBD1 for D (5 bases). The CDR3 loop spans 14 amino acids. Trimming cost V 4 bases and J 11 bases, with 21 bases left between them. CDR1 is SGDLS and CDR2 is YYNGEE in the germline V gene. The CDR3 nucleotides are TGTGCCAGCAGCCCCCGAACAGGACCTGCATTTGCTTTCTTT. Its protein is CASSPRTGPAFAFF.

V usage is TRBV30 and J usage is TRBJ1-2; 7 positions agree with TRBD1. This CDR3 has 13 residues. The ends lost 2 bases at V and 5 bases at J; junction bases unmatched: 5. Germline lookup yields CDR1 GTSNPN and CDR2 SVGIG (reference sequence). The CDR3 DNA reads as TGTGCCTGGAGTACAGGGGCGGCTTATGGCTACACCTTC. This gives the protein CAWSTGAAYGYTF.

The DNA for the CDR3 is TGTGCCAGCAGTTTATTCAGTCTCTCCTACGAGCAGTACTTC. It specifies CASSLFSLSYEQYF. The genes are TRBV27 and TRBJ2-7; D not resolved. The CDR3 totals 14 residues. Germline values: CDR1 MNHEY, CDR2 SMNVEV (reference sequence). V gave up 1 base and J gave up 0 bases, with 7 bases separating them.

V gene TRBV6-1 combines with J gene TRBJ1-1; 8 bases map to TRBD1. Germline trimming cut 10 bases from V and 7 bases from J; bases unmatched to any gene: 8. CDR3 length: 12 residues. Germline CDR1 is MNHNS and CDR2 is SASEGT. The CDR3 DNA is TGTGCCACTAGCAGGGGGCTTGGTGAAGCTTTCTTT. It translates to CATSRGLGEAFF.

V gene TRBV18 combines with J gene TRBJ1-3; D remains unclear. This CDR3 contains 15 residues. Germline V gene data show CDR1 as KGHSH and CDR2 as LQKENI. V lost 3 bases, J lost 8 bases, and 17 bases lay in between. The chain's CDR3 is CASSPLPGSGDTIYF. The CDR3 DNA sequence: TGTGCCAGCTCACCCCTCCCGGGGTCGGGAGACACCATATATTTT.

This clone was counted only a few times. The rearrangement joins TRBV19 to TRBJ1-5; the D is unclear. The germline V gene encodes CDR1 LNHDA and CDR2 SQIVND (reference sequence). V lost 2 bases and J 2 bases, leaving 7 bases between the germline ends. The CDR3 has 14 amino acids. In DNA, the CDR3 is TGTGCCAGTAGTATATCGATAGGCAATCAGCCCCAGCATTTT. Protein product: CASSISIGNQPQHF. Drawing the rest from reference TRBV19 and TRBJ1-5, the complete variable domain is DGGITQSPKYLFRKEGQNVTLSCEQNLNHDAMYWYRQDPGQGLRLIYYSQIVNDFQKGDIAEGYSVSREKKESFPLTVTSAQKNPTAFYLCASSISIGNQPQHFGDGTRLSIL.

This clone occurred a few times. The chain couples TRBV19 to TRBJ1-1; the D is unclear. The CDR3 consists of 15 residues. Germline V gene sequence: CDR1 LNHDA, CDR2 SQIVND (reference sequence). V lost 7 bases, J lost 2 bases, and 17 bases lay in between. For the CDR3, the DNA is TGTGCCAGTATCCCTCGGCCCGGGAGCAACACTGAAGCTTTCTTT. It specifies CASIPRPGSNTEAFF.

The rearrangement joins TRBV6-4 to TRBJ1-2; 9 bases fit TRBD1. The ends lost 0 bases at V and 8 bases at J; junction bases unmatched: 4. The CDR3 is 14 amino acids. Germline values: CDR1 MRHNA, CDR2 SNTAGT. The CDR3 DNA reads TGTGCCAGCAGTGACTCGAGGACAGGGGACGGCTACACCTTC. This gives the protein CASSDSRTGDGYTF.

This rearrangement joins TRBV19 to TRBJ1-1, with a weak D call TRBD1 (6 bases). The V gene lost 3 bases and the J gene lost 5 bases, with 13 bases spanning the gap. The CDR3 length is 14 residues. Germline-derived CDR1 and CDR2 are LNHDA and SQIVND (reference sequence). CDR3 sequence reads: CASSIIGGGTEAFF. In DNA, the CDR3 is TGTGCCAGTAGTATCATAGGGGGAGGGACTGAAGCTTTCTTT.

This clone was recorded a few times. The rearrangement links TRBV7-3 to TRBJ2-2; possibly TRBD1 for D (5 bases). V lost 5 bases and J 0 bases, leaving 13 bases between the germline ends. Per the germline V gene, CDR1 is SGHTA and CDR2 is FQGTGA. This CDR3 is 16 amino acids long. The DNA of the CDR3 is TGTGCCAGCAGCCAAGGGGTCAGGTCGAACACCGGGGAGCTGTTTTTT. It yields the protein CASSQGVRSNTGELFF.

The chain is built from TRBV9 and TRBJ1-5; tentative D call: TRBD1 (5 bases). The CDR3 runs to 15 residues. CDR1 and CDR2 (germline): SGDLS, YYNGEE. Trimming stripped 1 base from V and 7 bases from J, with 15 bases between. CDR3 amino acids: CASSVSTGAGQPQHF. Written as DNA, the CDR3 is TGTGCCAGCAGCGTATCCACTGGGGCAGGGCAGCCCCAGCATTTT. The entire variable domain, with the rest obtained from reference TRBV9 and TRBJ1-5, is as follows: DSGVTQTPKHLITATGQRVTLRCSPRSGDLSVYWYQQSLDQGLQFLIQYYNGEERAKGNILERFSAQQFPDLHSELNLSSLELGDSALYFCASSVSTGAGQPQHFGDGTRLSIL.

V and J are TRBV2 and TRBJ2-3; D is possibly TRBD1 (5 bases). This CDR3 has 16 residues. Germline V lookup: CDR1 SNHLY, CDR2 FYNNEI. V was clipped by 6 bases and J by 2 bases, with 18 bases between them. The DNA of the CDR3 is TGTGCCAGCAGGCCACCCACAGGAATCCTCACAGATACGCAGTATTTT. This translates into CASRPPTGILTDTQYF.

This chain uses TRBV2 with TRBJ2-2; no firm D call. Germline lookup yields CDR1 SNHLY and CDR2 FYNNEI. Trimming took off 8 bases at V and 5 bases at J, with 15 bases between the two ends. This CDR3 is 14 amino acids long. The CDR3 is CASSKVYMTGELFF. The CDR3, as DNA: TGTGCCAGCTCTAAAGTGTATATGACCGGGGAGCTGTTTTTT.

V and J are TRBV6-5 and TRBJ2-5; 12 positions match TRBD2. Germline CDR1 MNHEY, CDR2 SVGAGI. This CDR3 has 15 residues. V was pared by 4 bases and J by 9 bases, with 9 bases of the junction left unmatched. The CDR3, as DNA: TGTGCCAGCAGTTCCCAAGGACTAGCGGGGCAGCCCCAGTACTTC. Protein product: CASSSQGLAGQPQYF.

The chain employs TRBV2 and TRBJ2-5; 13 bases fit TRBD2. The CDR3 loop spans 15 amino acids. In germline, CDR1 is SNHLY, CDR2 FYNNEI. The J segment lost 1 base and the V segment lost 4 bases, leaving 0 bases of the junction unmatched. The CDR3 protein is CASSGTSGGQETQYF. In DNA form, the CDR3 reads TGTGCCAGCAGTGGGACTAGCGGGGGCCAAGAGACCCAGTACTTC.